These 20 T cell receptor beta chains share one sample of origin, sequenced in a study of somatic mutations in cytotoxic T cells in rheumatoid arthritis. This table comes from immunoSEQ multiplex PCR, and its TCRdb copy is limited to in-frame clones, with some not included. The sample holds roughly 19,000 clones, 85% to 90% seen once. The sequenced sample consisted of CD8+ T cells sorted from blood. The receptors come from a woman in her forties or fifties in good health.

The chain combines TRBV5-1 with TRBJ2-1, with D hard to call. In germline, CDR1 is SGHRS, CDR2 YFSETQ. The V and J ends lost 1 base and 8 bases respectively, with 7 bases between them. This CDR3 spans 12 amino acids. The CDR3 DNA follows: TGCGCCAGCAGCTTGCCTTTCGATGAGCAGTTCTTC. It codes for CASSLPFDEQFF.

The rearrangement joins TRBV27 to TRBJ2-2, with D maybe TRBD2 (6 bases). Per the germline V gene, CDR1 is MNHEY and CDR2 is SMNVEV (reference sequence). This CDR3 has 14 residues. V lost 6 bases and J lost 6, with 14 bases in between. CDR3: CASSASGLPGELFF. CDR3 bases: TGTGCCAGCAGCGCGAGCGGGCTACCCGGGGAGCTGTTTTTT.

The chain employs TRBV5-1 and TRBJ2-1; 7 bases fit TRBD1. The CDR3 consists of 17 residues. CDR1 and CDR2 (germline): SGHRS, YFSETQ. The junction had 15 bases not matched to a gene; V was cut back by 3 bases and J by 6 bases. The DNA for the CDR3 is TGCGCCAGCAGCTGGTGGGGTGAAGGGGGCTTCAGCAATGAGCAGTTCTTC. It codes for CASSWWGEGGFSNEQFF.

The V and J genes are TRBV28 and TRBJ2-1; 7 bases line up with TRBD2. With 7 bases clipped from V and 7 bases from J, the junction kept 10 bases outside the gene matches. Germline CDR1 and CDR2: MDHEN and SYDVKM. The CDR3 totals 14 residues. The CDR3, as DNA: TGTGCCAGCAACTTGGGCCCCGGGGGGAATGAGCAGTTCTTC. Its translation: CASNLGPGGNEQFF. Full variable domain (outside the CDR3, taken from reference TRBV28 and TRBJ2-1): DVKVTQSSRYLVKRTGEKVFLECVQDMDHENMFWYRQDPGLGLRLIYFSYDVKMKEKGDIPEGYSVSREKKERFSLILESASTNQTSMYLCASNLGPGGNEQFFGPGTRLTVL.

The V and J genes are TRBV6-4 and TRBJ2-2; D not certain. This CDR3 has 13 amino acids. Germline V CDR1 and CDR2: MRHNA, SNTAGT. Trimming shortened V by 6 bases and J by 0 bases, and 5 bases separated the two germline ends. The CDR3 nucleotides read TGTGCCAGCAGCCCCGCGAACACCGGGGAGCTGTTTTTT. This sequence encodes CASSPANTGELFF.

J is TRBJ2-5 and V is TRBV9, with TRBD1 matching 8 bases. CDR1 is SGDLS, CDR2 YYNGEE, per germline. After removal of 4 bases from V and 3 bases from J, the junction contained 14 bases not matched to a gene. The CDR3 covers 17 residues. CDR3 sequence reads: CASSHGQGPVMEETQYF. The CDR3 coding sequence is TGTGCCAGCAGCCATGGACAGGGTCCGGTAATGGAAGAGACCCAGTACTTC.

This chain connects TRBV14 to TRBJ1-4; 8 bases are a match to TRBD1. In germline, CDR1 is SGHDN, CDR2 FVKESK. The CDR3 spans 16 residues. V was pared by 4 bases and J by 6 bases, with 10 bases of the junction left unmatched. The CDR3 region is CASSPSRQGIYEKLFF. In nucleotides, the CDR3 is TGTGCCAGCAGCCCCAGCCGACAGGGGATATATGAAAAACTGTTTTTT.

The chain joins TRBV18 to TRBJ2-2; D is uncertain. CDR3 length: 15 amino acids. V lost 0 bases and J 6 bases, leaving 11 bases between the germline ends. CDR1 is KGHSH and CDR2 is LQKENI in the germline V gene. The CDR3 reads CASSPPLDNPGELFF. In DNA, the CDR3 is TGTGCCAGCTCACCACCGTTAGACAACCCCGGGGAGCTGTTTTTT.

The chain couples TRBV4-3 to TRBJ2-1; possible D gene TRBD2, 6 bases. Germline V CDR1 and CDR2: LGHNA, YSLEER. The CDR3 loop spans 16 amino acids. Trimming cost V 1 base and J 3 bases, with 13 bases left between them. The CDR3 nucleotides read TGCGCCAGCAGCCAAGTTAGCGGAGATCTCTACAATGAGCAGTTCTTC. Translation: CASSQVSGDLYNEQFF.

The rearrangement uses TRBV28 and TRBJ2-5, with a tentative D call TRBD1 (5 bases). The germline V gene encodes CDR1 MDHEN and CDR2 SYDVKM. The V end was cut by 3 bases, the J end by 5 bases, with 10 bases between. This CDR3 comprises 13 residues. This chain's CDR3 is CASSFLAGETQYF. The DNA of the CDR3 is TGTGCCAGCAGTTTTTTAGCAGGGGAGACCCAGTACTTC.

V and J are TRBV7-9 and TRBJ2-1; tentative D call: TRBD2 (6 bases). This CDR3 comprises 14 residues. The germline V and J ends were trimmed by 6 bases and 9 bases, with 18 bases remaining between them. Germline V gene data show CDR1 as SEHNR and CDR2 as FQNEAQ (reference sequence). CDR3 in DNA: TGTGCCAGCAGGCCGACTTCCACTAGCACTGAGCAGTTCTTC. This encodes CASRPTSTSTEQFF. The entire variable domain, with the rest obtained from reference TRBV7-9 and TRBJ2-1, is as follows: DTGVSQNPRHKITKRGQNVTFRCDPISEHNRLYWYRQTLGQGPEFLTYFQNEAQLEKSRLLSDRFSAERPKGSFSTLEIQRTEQGDSAMYLCASRPTSTSTEQFFGPGTRLTVL.

This sequence joins TRBV27 and TRBJ2-2; D possibly corresponds to TRBD1 (5 bases). The CDR3 runs to 14 residues. Germline V gene data show CDR1 as MNHEY and CDR2 as SMNVEV (reference sequence). V lost 5 bases and J 1 base, leaving 8 bases between the germline ends. The chain's CDR3 is CASSLGQNTGELFF. The CDR3 DNA reads as TGTGCCAGCAGTCTCGGACAGAACACCGGGGAGCTGTTTTTT.

The gene calls are TRBV2 and TRBJ1-2; 7 bases line up with TRBD1. V lost 4 bases to trimming and J lost 5 bases; unmatched junction nucleotides: 16. The CDR3 loop spans 17 amino acids. CDR1 is SNHLY and CDR2 is FYNNEI in the germline V gene. The DNA of the CDR3 is TGTGCCAGCAGTGTAGGCAGGGGGGTGACCTTAGAGTATGGCTACACCTTC. This sequence encodes CASSVGRGVTLEYGYTF.

V is TRBV6-5 and J is TRBJ2-1; D call uncertain. This CDR3 spans 12 amino acids. Germline assignment: CDR1 MNHEY and CDR2 SVGAGI. V lost 6 bases to trimming and J lost 2 bases, with 5 bases between them. CDR3 sequence: CASSQTYNEQFF. The CDR3 nucleotides read TGTGCCAGCAGCCAGACCTACAATGAGCAGTTCTTC.

The J gene is TRBJ1-4, the V gene TRBV2, with no clear D. The V gene's germline CDR1 is SNHLY and CDR2 FYNNEI. The CDR3 length is 11 residues. Deletions cut 4 bases from V and 12 bases from J, with 9 bases between. The CDR3 loop reads CASSGSKELFF. Here the CDR3 DNA reads TGTGCCAGCAGTGGATCTAAGGAACTGTTTTTT.

This clone appeared once. The chain uses TRBV6-5 and TRBJ2-1, with 7 nucleotides matching TRBD2. The CDR3 consists of 15 residues. Per germline, CDR1 MNHEY and CDR2 SVGAGI. V gave up 2 bases and J gave up 0 bases; unmatched junction bases: 1. This chain's CDR3 is CASSYGGSSYNEQFF. CDR3 bases: TGTGCCAGCAGTTACGGCGGGAGCTCCTACAATGAGCAGTTCTTC.

V and J are TRBV5-5 and TRBJ2-7; TRBD1 matches 7 bases. The junction had 6 bases not matched to a gene; V was cut back by 5 bases and J by 1 base. The germline CDR1 and CDR2 sequences are SGHKS and YYEKEE (reference sequence). The CDR3 consists of 14 residues. The CDR3 coding sequence is TGTGCCAGCAGTCCTTCAGGGGGTTCCTACGAGCAGTACGTC. Translation: CASSPSGGSYEQYV.

V and J are TRBV6-1 and TRBJ2-2; 10 bases match TRBD2. Trimming cost V 9 bases and J 8 bases; bases outside gene matches: 12. Per germline, CDR1 MNHNS and CDR2 SASEGT. The length of the CDR3 is 15 residues. The CDR3: CASPMERGGLGELFF. CDR3 nucleotides: TGTGCCAGTCCGATGGAGCGGGGGGGCCTAGGGGAGCTGTTTTTT.

The V and J genes are TRBV11-2 and TRBJ2-7; perhaps D is TRBD1 or TRBD2 (6 bases each). Per germline, CDR1 SGHAT and CDR2 FQNNGV. The CDR3 length is 15 residues. V was clipped by 5 bases and J by 4 bases, with 18 bases between them. This chain's CDR3 is CASSQELQGRYEQYV. As DNA, the CDR3 is TGTGCCAGCAGCCAGGAGCTTCAGGGGAGGTACGAGCAGTACGTC.

The CDR3 protein is CASSLMRDSDLYGYTF. The DNA for the CDR3 is TGTGCCAGCAGCTTAATGCGGGACAGTGATCTCTATGGCTACACCTTC. V usage is TRBV7-8 and J usage is TRBJ1-2; TRBD1 matches 7 bases. The V gene's germline CDR1 is SGHVS and CDR2 FQNEAQ. V was pared by 2 bases and J by 4 bases, with 10 bases of the junction left unmatched. CDR3 length: 16 residues. Looking up the rest from reference TRBV7-8 and TRBJ1-2 gives the full variable domain: GAGVSQSPRYKVAKRGQDVALRCDPISGHVSLFWYQQALGQGPEFLTYFQNEAQLDKSGLPSDRFFAERPEGSVSTLKIQRTQQEDSAVYLCASSLMRDSDLYGYTFGSGTRLTVV.